Detailed here is one T cell receptor (beta chain). The sample is drawn from a study of T cells in localized non-small cell lung cancer. The CDR3 spans 14 residues. Trimming shortened V by 4 bases and J by 6 bases, and 16 bases separated the two germline ends. Per germline, CDR1 MNHNS and CDR2 SASEGT. The repertoire was sequenced with immunoSEQ multiplex PCR; TCRdb's copy has only in-frame clones and lacks some. The sample holds roughly 67,000 clones, about 83% seen once. Here the sequenced sample was peripheral blood, taken before any cancer treatment. The gene calls are TRBV6-1 and TRBJ2-7, with D hard to call. The sequence came from a female donor over 55 with stage I lung adenocarcinoma. The CDR3 DNA reads as TGTGCCAGCAGTGGGGTCAAAGGTCCCGGCGAGCAGTACTTC. Translation gives CASSGVKGPGEQYF.